This T cell receptor (beta chain) was observed in a study of preoperative IRX-2 immunotherapy in early breast cancer. Sample treatment: preoperative locoregional IRX-2 cytokine immunotherapy. Patients received preoperative, locoregional IRX-2 cytokine immunotherapy in a phase Ib study. Only one count was recorded for this clone. Measured with immunoSEQ multiplex PCR; TCRdb has only the in-frame clones, and not every one. Of 40,000 to 50,000 clones in the sample, approximately 75% were seen once. CDR1 MDHEN and CDR2 SYDVKM come from the germline V gene. This CDR3 has 14 residues. With 6 bases clipped from V and 6 bases from J, the junction kept 6 bases outside the gene matches.

The J gene is TRBJ1-4, the V gene TRBV28; TRBD1 agrees at 8 bases. Sequences were derived from tumor tissue, sampled after IRX-2 immunotherapy. The origin of this receptor is a human donor with breast cancer. The DNA for the CDR3 is TGTGCCAGCAGCCTGGGACAGGATCATGAAAAACTGTTTTTT. It translates to CASSLGQDHEKLFF.